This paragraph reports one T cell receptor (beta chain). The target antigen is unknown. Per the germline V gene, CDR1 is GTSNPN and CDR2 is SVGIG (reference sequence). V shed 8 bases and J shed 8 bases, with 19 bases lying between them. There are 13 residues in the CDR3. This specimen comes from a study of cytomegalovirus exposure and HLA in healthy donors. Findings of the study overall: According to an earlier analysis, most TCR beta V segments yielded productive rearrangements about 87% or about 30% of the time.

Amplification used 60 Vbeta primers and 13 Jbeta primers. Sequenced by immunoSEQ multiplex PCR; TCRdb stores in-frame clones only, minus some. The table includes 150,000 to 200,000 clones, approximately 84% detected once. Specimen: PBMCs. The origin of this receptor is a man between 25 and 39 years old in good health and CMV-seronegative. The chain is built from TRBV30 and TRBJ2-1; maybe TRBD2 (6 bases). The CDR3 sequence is CAGYLTSSYEQFF. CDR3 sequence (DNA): TGTGCCGGCTACCTCACTAGCTCATATGAGCAGTTCTTC. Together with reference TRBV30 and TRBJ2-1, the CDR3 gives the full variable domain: SQTIHQWPATLVQPVGSPLSLECTVEGTSNPNLYWYRQAAGRGLQLLFYSVGIGQISSEVPQNLSASRPQDRQFILSSKKLLLSDSGFYLCAGYLTSSYEQFFGPGTRLTVL.